This T cell receptor beta chain was identified during a study of cytomegalovirus exposure and HLA in healthy donors. As for this clone: Its matching antigen is unknown. In the same sample, other DNA sequences code for this CDR3.

Germline CDR1 SGHDN, CDR2 FVKESK. This CDR3 has 13 residues. V shed 9 bases and J shed 7 bases, with 16 bases lying between them. Whole-study findings and limits: In a later analysis, donors in an Asian-associated ancestry cluster reportedly had fewer N-insertions in productive TCRs than the cohort mean. Association with HLA alleles at 0.05 false discovery rate was found for 17,000 or so TCR beta sequences in a later analysis.

PCR involved 60 Vbeta and 13 Jbeta primers. Some clones are missing from TCRdb's copy, which holds only in-frame ones; the method was immunoSEQ multiplex PCR. The sample has about 86,000 clones, around 70% seen once. This sequence originates from a man between 60 and 75 years old in good health and CMV-seronegative. The sequencing input was PBMCs. The chain recombines TRBV14 with TRBJ2-1, with D possibly TRBD2 on 6 matching bases. For the CDR3, the DNA is TGTGCCAGTTCGCTCCGGGGAGGTAATGAGCAGTTCTTC. Translating gives CASSLRGGNEQFF. Variable domain in full (rest from reference TRBV14 and TRBJ2-1): EAGVTQFPSHSVIEKGQTVTLRCDPISGHDNLYWYRRVMGKEIKFLLHFVKESKQDESGMPNNRFLAERTGGTYSTLKVQPAELEDSGVYFCASSLRGGNEQFFGPGTRLTVL.